This T cell receptor (beta chain) was found in a study of blood T cell repertoires in COVID-19. About the study: Samples of COVID-19 (acute and convalescent) were obtained from the United States, Italy and Spain. Sources were T cells, B-cell-depleted T cells, or PBMCs; the material itself was cDNA or gDNA.

Per the authors' pipeline: Reference gene primer amplification yielded estimated nucleated cell counts. Method: immunoSEQ multiplex PCR; TCRdb's copy keeps in-frame clones and lacks some. Clone size and the V and J calls come from that table; the DNA yielded D and trimming. Of under 200,000 clones listed, around 87% are singletons. In germline, CDR1 is MNHEY, CDR2 SVGAGI. V lost 2 bases, J lost 3 bases, and 5 bases lay in between. CDR3 length equals 13 residues. V usage is TRBV6-5 and J usage is TRBJ2-1, with unresolved D. This TCR derives from a man between 18 and 29 years old with active or convalescent COVID-19. Sequencing used peripheral blood. In DNA form, the CDR3 reads TGTGCCAGCAGTTACGACAACTACAATGAGCAGTTCTTC. It codes for CASSYDNYNEQFF.